This section outlines one TCR beta chain sequence together with its context. Its antigen is not known. Additional DNA sequences in this sample encode the identical CDR3. This sample stems from a study of cytomegalovirus exposure and HLA in healthy donors. Turning to the study itself: Of all 398 donors who were genotyped, roughly 81% belonged to the Caucasian-associated ancestry cluster. Notes on the study in general: Near-uniform donor sequencing depth was presumed by presence/absence analyses. Being indistinguishable, some V segments were excluded, TRBV6-2 and TRBV6-3 among them.

Both 60 Vbeta primers and 13 Jbeta primers went into the PCR. Under the authors' procedure: A later analysis tallied approximately 78 million unique TCR beta chains, around 9.9 million of them shared. The method was immunoSEQ multiplex PCR; TCRdb's version includes in-frame clones alone and lacks a portion of them. V and J calls and clone size are copied from that table; D and trimming were computed from the DNA. The sample yields over 110,000 clones, around 80% seen once. The V end was cut by 6 bases, the J end by 4 bases, with 10 bases between. The CDR3 totals 12 residues. Germline values: CDR1 SQVTM, CDR2 ANQGSEA.

This chain joins TRBV29-1 and TRBJ1-3; weak D call: TRBD1 (6 bases). The specimen was PBMCs. The clonotype originates from a male donor in good health and CMV-seropositive. The CDR3 DNA reads as TGCAGCGTCGAGGGGGGGGGAAACACCATATATTTT. Protein product: CSVEGGGNTIYF.